These 11 T cell receptor beta chains came from one sample sequenced in a study of human T cells and chemical hapten exposure. Time point specified: patch test 1, 2 weeks after DPC sensitization. Indicated treatment: therapeutic diphenylcyclopropenone sensitization with weekly scalp DPC. TCRdb re-called the RACE reads through MiXCR, storing one row per CDR3 protein. This sample has around 160,000 distinct CDR3 sequences, with approximately 14% found just once. The sample was whole blood, taken in connection with sensitization to the hapten diphenylcyclopropenone (DPC). These receptors were taken from a woman aged 30 to 39 with alopecia areata. Some clones in this sample may be carry-over from other donors' samples.

This clonotype was observed a few times. This rearrangement joins TRBV29-1 to TRBJ2-3; D possibly uses TRBD1 or TRBD2 (5 bases each). This CDR3 is built from 13 residues. Germline assignment: CDR1 SQVTM and CDR2 ANQGSEA. The ends were cut back, 4 bases at V and 7 bases at J, with 15 bases in the middle. CDR3: CSVVRVTGNTQYF. The CDR3 bases are TGCAGCGTTGTCAGGGTCACGGGAAATACGCAGTATTTT.

V and J are TRBV7-9 and TRBJ1-1; D might be TRBD1 (5 bases). The V gene's germline CDR1 is SEHNR and CDR2 FQNEAQ (reference sequence). The V end was cut by 1 base, the J end by 1 base, with 13 bases between. The CDR3 consists of 16 residues. The CDR3 region has the DNA TGTGCCAGCAGCTTAGGGGACCGCTCCTCGAACACTGAAGCTTTCTTT. As protein: CASSLGDRSSNTEAFF.

This sequence joins TRBV4-3 and TRBJ2-3; 16 positions agree with TRBD2. The CDR3 length is 20 residues. V was clipped by 3 bases and J by 5 bases; unmatched bases: 14. The V gene's germline CDR1 is LGHNA and CDR2 YSLEER. This CDR3 reads CASSQTPSGTSGGAGDTQYF. CDR3 sequence (DNA): TGCGCCAGCAGCCAGACCCCATCCGGGACTAGCGGGGGGGCAGGAGATACGCAGTATTTT.

The chain combines TRBV6-4 with TRBJ2-5, with TRBD1 identical over 8 bases. The CDR3 length is 15 residues. Germline CDR1 is MRHNA and CDR2 is SNTAGT. The V gene end was trimmed by 6 bases and the J gene end by 5 bases; junction bases not matched to a gene: 11. CDR3 sequence: CASRQRTGWAETQYF. Here the CDR3 DNA reads TGTGCCAGCAGACAGCGGACAGGGTGGGCCGAGACCCAGTACTTC.

In its sample, this clonotype was seen many times. The CDR3 spells CSVVEGWLQPQHF. In nucleotides, the CDR3 is TGCAGCGTTGTTGAGGGTTGGCTTCAGCCCCAGCATTTT. The genes are TRBV29-1 and TRBJ1-5; D gene ambiguous. Germline lookup yields CDR1 SQVTM and CDR2 ANQGSEA. V was trimmed by 4 bases and J by 6 bases, leaving 13 bases between them. This CDR3 contains 13 residues.

This clonotype was observed a few times. The chain links TRBV28 to TRBJ2-7; D remains ambiguous. The CDR3 covers 16 residues. Germline loops: CDR1 MDHEN, CDR2 SYDVKM. V lost 6 bases and J 3 bases, leaving 21 bases between the germline ends. CDR3 DNA sequence: TGTGCCAGCAGCCCGACGGATATCCTTGGGTTCTACGAGCAGTACTTC. Its protein product is CASSPTDILGFYEQYF.

This clonotype was seen a handful of times. The chain links TRBV12-3 or TRBV12-4 to TRBJ1-5; D is unresolved. The CDR3 sequence is 14 residues long. The V end was cut by 3 bases, the J end by 3 bases, with 9 bases between. The CDR3 DNA sequence: TGTGCCAGCAGTTTTACGGTGATCAATCAGCCCCAGCATTTT. It codes for CASSFTVINQPQHF.

This clonotype has a handful of counts. The chain is built from TRBV29-1 and TRBJ2-4; no firm D call. Trimming left V 7 bases short and J 7 bases short, with 17 bases between. Germline CDR1 is SQVTM and CDR2 is ANQGSEA. The CDR3 spans 13 residues. CDR3 residues: CSAEGSLGNIQYF. For the CDR3, the DNA is TGCAGCGCCGAAGGAAGCTTGGGGAACATTCAGTACTTC.

This chain connects TRBV7-2 to TRBJ2-3; TRBD2 agrees at 7 bases. The CDR3 is made up of 14 amino acids. Trimming cost V 3 bases and J 3 bases; bases outside gene matches: 3. Germline V CDR1 and CDR2: SGHTA, FQGNSA. CDR3 bases: TGTGCCAGCAGCTTTGGCGGGAGAACAGATACGCAGTATTTT. This sequence encodes CASSFGGRTDTQYF.

This clonotype was detected many times. The rearrangement uses TRBV10-3 and TRBJ2-1, with 10 bases fitting TRBD1. The CDR3 extends over 13 amino acids. The germline V gene encodes CDR1 ENHRY and CDR2 SYGVKD. V gave up 6 bases and J gave up 5 bases; unmatched junction bases: 1. CDR3 nucleotides: TGTGCCATCAGAGGACAGGGGGACAATGAGCAGTTCTTC. Its translation is CAIRGQGDNEQFF.

In this sample, this clonotype turned up a few times. This chain uses TRBV28 with TRBJ1-2, with D possibly matching TRBD1 (6 bases). This CDR3 is 13 amino acids long. The ends were cut back, 6 bases at V and 5 bases at J, with 13 bases in the middle. Germline CDR1 MDHEN, CDR2 SYDVKM. The chain's CDR3 is CASSPPQGYGYTF. In DNA form, the CDR3 reads TGTGCCAGCAGCCCCCCCCAGGGGTATGGCTACACCTTC.